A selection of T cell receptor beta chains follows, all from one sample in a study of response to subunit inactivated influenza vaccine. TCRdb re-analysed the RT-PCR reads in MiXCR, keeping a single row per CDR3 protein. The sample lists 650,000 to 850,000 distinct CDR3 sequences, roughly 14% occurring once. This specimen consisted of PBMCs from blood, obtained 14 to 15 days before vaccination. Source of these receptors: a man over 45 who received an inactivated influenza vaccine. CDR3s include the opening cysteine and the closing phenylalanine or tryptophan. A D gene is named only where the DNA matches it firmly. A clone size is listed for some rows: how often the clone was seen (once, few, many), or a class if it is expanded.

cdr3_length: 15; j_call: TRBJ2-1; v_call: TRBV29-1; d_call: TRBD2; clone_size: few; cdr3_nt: TGCAGCGTTGGGGGTAGCGGGAGGACCTACAATGAGCAGTTCTTC; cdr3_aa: CSVGGSGRTYNEQFF
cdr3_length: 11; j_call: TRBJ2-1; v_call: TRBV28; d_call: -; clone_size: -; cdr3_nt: TGTGCCAGCAGTGACCGGACCCGCGAGTTCTTC; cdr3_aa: CASSDRTREFF
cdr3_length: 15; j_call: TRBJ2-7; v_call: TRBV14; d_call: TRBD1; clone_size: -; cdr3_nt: TGTGCCAGCAGCCAAGAACGTTGGGACAGGTACGAGCAGTACTTC; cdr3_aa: CASSQERWDRYEQYF
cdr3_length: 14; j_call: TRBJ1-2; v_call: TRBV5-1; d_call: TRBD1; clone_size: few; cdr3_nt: TGCGCCAGCAGCTTACGACAGGGAGGCGATGGCTACACCTTC; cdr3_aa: CASSLRQGGDGYTF
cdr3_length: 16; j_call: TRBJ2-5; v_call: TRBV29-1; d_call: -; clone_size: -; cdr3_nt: TGCAGCGTTGAGGACAGCGACACCACAATCCAAGAGACCCAGTACTTC; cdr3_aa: CSVEDSDTTIQETQYF
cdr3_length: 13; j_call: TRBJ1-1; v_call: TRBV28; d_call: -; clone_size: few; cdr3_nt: TGTGCCAGCAGCGGAGGGGGGGTCGTTGAAGCTTTCTTT; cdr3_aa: CASSGGGVVEAFF
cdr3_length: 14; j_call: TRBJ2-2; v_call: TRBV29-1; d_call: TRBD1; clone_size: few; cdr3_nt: TGCAGCGTTGCGGGACAGCTGAACACCGGGGAGCTGTTTTTT; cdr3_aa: CSVAGQLNTGELFF
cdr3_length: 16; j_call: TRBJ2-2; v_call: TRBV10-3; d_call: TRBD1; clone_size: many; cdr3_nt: TGTGCCATCAGCAAGGGGAGACAGGGGGGAACCGGGGAGCTGTTTTTT; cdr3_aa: CAISKGRQGGTGELFF
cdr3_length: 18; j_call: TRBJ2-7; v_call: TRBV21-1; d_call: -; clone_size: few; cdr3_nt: TGTGCCAGCAGCAAAGCGCTTTTAGAACCGGGACAGGCCTACGAGCAGTACTTC; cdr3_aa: CASSKALLEPGQAYEQYF
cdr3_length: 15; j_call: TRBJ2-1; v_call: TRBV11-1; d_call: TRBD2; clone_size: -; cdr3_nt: TGTGCCAGCAGCTTAGGCGGGGGGCACACCAATGAGCAGTTCTTC; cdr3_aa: CASSLGGGHTNEQFF
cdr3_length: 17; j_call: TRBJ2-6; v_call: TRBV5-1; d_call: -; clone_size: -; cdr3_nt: TGCGCCAGCAGCTTGAACTCACTCAACTCTGGGGCCAACGTCCTGACTTTC; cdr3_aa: CASSLNSLNSGANVLTF
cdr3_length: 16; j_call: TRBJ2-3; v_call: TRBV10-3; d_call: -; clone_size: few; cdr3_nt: TGTGCCATCAGTGAGTCAAAGGTTACTAGCACAGATACGCAGTATTTT; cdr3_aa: CAISESKVTSTDTQYF
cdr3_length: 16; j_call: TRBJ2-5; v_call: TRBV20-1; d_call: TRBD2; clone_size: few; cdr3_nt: TGCAGTGCTAGAGATCGACTAGCGGGGGTGAGGGAGACCCAGTACTTC; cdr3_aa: CSARDRLAGVRETQYF
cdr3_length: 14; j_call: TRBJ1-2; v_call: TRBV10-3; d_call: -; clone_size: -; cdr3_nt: TGTGCCATCAGTGAGACAGGGTCCTTCTATGGCTACACCTTC; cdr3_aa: CAISETGSFYGYTF
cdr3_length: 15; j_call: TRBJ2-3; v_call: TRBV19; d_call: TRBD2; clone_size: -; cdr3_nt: TGTGCCAGTAGACGACTAGCGGGAGTGGCAGATACGCAGTATTTT; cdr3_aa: CASRRLAGVADTQYF
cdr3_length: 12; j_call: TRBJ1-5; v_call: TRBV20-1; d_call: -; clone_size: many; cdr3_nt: TGCAGTGCTAGAGCGGGGGATCAGCCCCAGCATTTT; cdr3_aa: CSARAGDQPQHF
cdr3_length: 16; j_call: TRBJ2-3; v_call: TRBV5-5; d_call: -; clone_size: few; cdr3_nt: TGTGCCAGCAGGGCAATGGACACCTTACCTTCAGATACGCAGTATTTT; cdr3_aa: CASRAMDTLPSDTQYF
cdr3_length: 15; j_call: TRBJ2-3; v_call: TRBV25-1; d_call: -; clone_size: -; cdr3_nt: TGTGCCAGAAGTGAAGAATTCGGGGTTTCAGATACGCAGTATTTT; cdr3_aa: CARSEEFGVSDTQYF
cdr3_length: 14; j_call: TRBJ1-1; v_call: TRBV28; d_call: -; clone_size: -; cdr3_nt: TGTGCCAGCAGTTTAGTTCCGGGGGGGACTGAAGCTTTCTTT; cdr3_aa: CASSLVPGGTEAFF
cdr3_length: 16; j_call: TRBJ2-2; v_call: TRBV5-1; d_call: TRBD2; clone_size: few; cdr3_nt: TGCGCCAGCAGCTTGGGCGGACTAGCGGTAACCGGGGAGCTGTTTTTT; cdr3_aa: CASSLGGLAVTGELFF
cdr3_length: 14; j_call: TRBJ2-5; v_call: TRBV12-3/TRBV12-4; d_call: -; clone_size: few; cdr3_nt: TGTGCCAGCAAGACAGGACAGTTGCAAGAGACCCAGTACTTC; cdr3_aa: CASKTGQLQETQYF
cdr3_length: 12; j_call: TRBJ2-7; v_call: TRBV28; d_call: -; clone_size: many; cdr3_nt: TGTGCCAGCAGTTTAGCTCATTACGAGCAGTACTTC; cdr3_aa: CASSLAHYEQYF
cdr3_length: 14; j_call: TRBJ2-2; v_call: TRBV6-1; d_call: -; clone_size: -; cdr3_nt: TGTGCCACCTGGGGGGATCTATTCACCGGGGAGCTGTTTTTT; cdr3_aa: CATWGDLFTGELFF
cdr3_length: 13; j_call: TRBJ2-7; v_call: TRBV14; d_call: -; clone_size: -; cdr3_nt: TGTGCCAGCAGCCTCCTTTTTCCCTACGAGCAGTACTTC; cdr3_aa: CASSLLFPYEQYF
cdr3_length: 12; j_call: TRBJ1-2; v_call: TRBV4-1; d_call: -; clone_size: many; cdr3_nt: TGCGCCAGCAGCCAAGATGGGGCCACCTACACCTTC; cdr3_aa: CASSQDGATYTF
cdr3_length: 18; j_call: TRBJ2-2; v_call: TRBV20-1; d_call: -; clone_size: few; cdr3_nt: TGCAGTGCTAGAGACTCGGGACATTATATATCCCGGGCCGGGGAGCTGTTTTTT; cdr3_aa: CSARDSGHYISRAGELFF
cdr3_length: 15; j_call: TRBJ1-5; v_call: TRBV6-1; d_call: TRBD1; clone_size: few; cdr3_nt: TGTGCCAGCAGGCCGACAGGGATTGAACATCAGCCCCAGCATTTT; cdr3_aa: CASRPTGIEHQPQHF